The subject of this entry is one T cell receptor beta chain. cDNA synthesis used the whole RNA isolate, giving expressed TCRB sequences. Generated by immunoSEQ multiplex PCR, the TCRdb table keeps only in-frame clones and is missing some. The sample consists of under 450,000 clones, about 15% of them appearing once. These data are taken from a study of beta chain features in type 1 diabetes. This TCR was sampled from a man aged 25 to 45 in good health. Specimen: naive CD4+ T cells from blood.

CDR3 sequence (DNA): TGCGCCAGCAGCCAAGAAATATCCTCTACCGGGGAGCTGTTTTTT. The encoded protein is CASSQEISSTGELFF. The chain combines TRBV4-3 with TRBJ2-2; unclear D gene. The germline V and J ends were trimmed by 0 bases and 5 bases, with 10 bases remaining between them. The CDR3 contains 15 residues. The germline V gene encodes CDR1 LGHNA and CDR2 YSLEER.